The 12 T cell receptor beta chains below all came from one sample that was sequenced in a study of OX40 agonist ivuxolimab in advanced cancers. The library relied on the immunoSEQ multiplex PCR assay. TCRdb's version of the immuneACCESS table is confined to in-frame rearrangements and falls short of the full clone set. An unresolved V gene accounts for under half of the shortfall where checked; the remainder is of unknown origin. For this sample the table gives about 43,000 clones, of which around 90% were detected only once. Together, the top ten hold around a fifth of the sample. Sample: CD4+ or CD8+ T cells sorted from blood, taken in a trial of the OX40 agonist ivuxolimab. The origin of the receptors is an adult with an advanced solid tumor such as melanoma, head and neck, liver or kidney cancer.

The chain uses TRBV11-3 and TRBJ1-5; D perhaps matches TRBD1 (5 bases). The V end lost 6 bases, the J end lost 6 bases, and 21 bases lay between the germline ends. This CDR3 is built from 16 residues. Germline CDR1 reads SGHNT; CDR2 reads YENEEA. CDR3 bases: TGTGCCAGCAGGGGGGACGTGGGCAGGGCTTGTCAGCCCCAGCATTTT. This encodes CASRGDVGRACQPQHF.

The rearrangement uses TRBV27 and TRBJ2-7; TRBD2 matches 7 bases. This CDR3 region has 14 residues. Germline values: CDR1 MNHEY, CDR2 SMNVEV (reference sequence). Trimming cost V 8 bases and J 0 bases; bases outside gene matches: 7. The DNA for the CDR3 is TGTGCCAGCCACTCGTGGACTAGCTCCTACGAGCAGTACTTC. It is translated as CASHSWTSSYEQYF.

The rearrangement joins TRBV27 to TRBJ1-1; 8 positions agree with TRBD1. The germline gives CDR1 MNHEY, CDR2 SMNVEV (reference sequence). Trimming at V came to 4 bases and at J to 5 bases, leaving 3 bases not matched to a gene. This CDR3 has 13 residues. CDR3 sequence reads: CASSYQGATEAFF. Written as DNA, the CDR3 is TGTGCCAGCAGTTACCAGGGGGCAACTGAAGCTTTCTTT.

V is TRBV5-6 and J is TRBJ1-1; D is undetermined. Trimming cost V 1 base and J 5 bases, with 12 bases left between them. Germline lookup yields CDR1 SGHDT and CDR2 YYEEEE. This CDR3 is built from 14 residues. The CDR3 DNA sequence: TGTGCCAGCAGCTTGCCTGACGGGATGACTGAAGCTTTCTTT. Encoded protein: CASSLPDGMTEAFF. The complete variable domain, with remaining parts taken from reference TRBV5-6 and TRBJ1-1, reads DAGVTQSPTHLIKTRGQQVTLRCSPKSGHDTVSWYQQALGQGPQFIFQYYEEEERQRGNFPDRFSGHQFPNYSSELNVNALLLGDSALYLCASSLPDGMTEAFFGQGTRLTVV.

This clone was picked up one time. CDR3 amino acids: CASSIDRDGSSYEQYF. Written as DNA, the CDR3 is TGTGCCAGTAGTATAGATCGGGACGGAAGCTCCTACGAGCAGTACTTC. This chain joins TRBV19 and TRBJ2-7; D possibly uses TRBD1 or TRBD2 (5 bases each). This CDR3 has 16 residues. From germline, CDR1 is LNHDA and CDR2 SQIVND (reference sequence). V shed 0 bases and J shed 0 bases, with 12 bases lying between them.

The chain employs TRBV10-3 and TRBJ2-7; D gene unclear. Deletions cut 4 bases from V and 7 bases from J, with 11 bases between. The CDR3 is made up of 12 amino acids. Germline-derived CDR1 and CDR2 are ENHRY and SYGVKD. In DNA, the CDR3 is TGTGCCATCAGTGGGTCGGACGCGGAGCAGTACTTC. This sequence encodes CAISGSDAEQYF.

This chain uses TRBV2 with TRBJ2-7, with D possibly TRBD1 on 5 matching bases. In germline, CDR1 is SNHLY, CDR2 FYNNEI. V shed 4 bases and J shed 2 bases, with 15 bases lying between them. This CDR3 contains 15 residues. In DNA form, the CDR3 reads TGTGCCAGCAGTGCCCCCCAGGGAAGGGCCTACGAGCAGTACTTC. Its translation is CASSAPQGRAYEQYF.

This rearrangement joins TRBV19 to TRBJ2-1, with D possibly TRBD2 on 6 matching bases. The germline V and J ends were trimmed by 8 bases and 1 base, with 9 bases remaining between them. Looked up from germline, CDR1 is LNHDA and CDR2 is SQIVND (reference sequence). CDR3 length: 13 amino acids. This CDR3 reads CASATSSYNEQFF. The CDR3 DNA sequence: TGTGCCAGTGCGACTAGTTCCTACAATGAGCAGTTCTTC.

The CDR3: CASSSGRQGETYNEQFF. The CDR3 coding sequence is TGTGCCAGCAGTTCGGGCAGACAGGGGGAAACCTACAATGAGCAGTTCTTC. The chain links TRBV28 to TRBJ2-1, with TRBD1 matching over 9 bases. The CDR3 spans 17 residues. V lost 4 bases and J lost 2; bases outside the gene matches: 9. Germline V CDR1 and CDR2: MDHEN, SYDVKM.

The chain combines TRBV2 with TRBJ1-1; D call uncertain. V gave up 10 bases and J gave up 4 bases, with 16 bases separating them. From germline, CDR1 is SNHLY and CDR2 FYNNEI. The CDR3 has 13 residues. The CDR3 coding sequence is TGTGCCACCTCCTCTAGGATCTTCACTGAAGCTTTCTTT. As protein: CATSSRIFTEAFF. Complete variable domain (other parts from reference TRBV2 and TRBJ1-1): EPEVTQTPSHQVTQMGQEVILRCVPISNHLYFYWYRQILGQKVEFLVSFYNNEISEKSEIFDDQFSVERPDGSNFTLKIRSTKLEDSAMYFCATSSRIFTEAFFGQGTRLTVV.

This chain uses TRBV19 with TRBJ2-7; D gene unclear. The V end was cut by 3 bases, the J end by 3 bases, with 12 bases between. Germline-derived CDR1 and CDR2 are LNHDA and SQIVND (reference sequence). The CDR3 loop spans 14 amino acids. As DNA, the CDR3 is TGTGCCAGTAGTATCTCCGACTGGGACTACGAGCAGTACTTC. Its protein product is CASSISDWDYEQYF.

In its sample, this clone was seen once. The chain has TRBV9 and TRBJ2-3; no reliable D call. The V end lost 4 bases, the J end lost 4 bases, and 7 bases lay between the germline ends. Germline V lookup: CDR1 SGDLS, CDR2 YYNGEE. The CDR3 contains 12 residues. CDR3 DNA: TGTGCCAGCAGCCCTATGTCAGATACGCAGTATTTT. Translation gives CASSPMSDTQYF.